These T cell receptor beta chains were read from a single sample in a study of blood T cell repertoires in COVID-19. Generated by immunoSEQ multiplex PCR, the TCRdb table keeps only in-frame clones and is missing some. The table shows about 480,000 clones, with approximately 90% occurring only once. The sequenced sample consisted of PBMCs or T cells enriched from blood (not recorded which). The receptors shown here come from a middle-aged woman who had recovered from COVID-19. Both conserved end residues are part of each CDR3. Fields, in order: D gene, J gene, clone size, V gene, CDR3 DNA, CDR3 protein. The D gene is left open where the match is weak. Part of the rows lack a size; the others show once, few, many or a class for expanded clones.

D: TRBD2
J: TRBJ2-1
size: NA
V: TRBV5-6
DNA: TGTGCCAGCAGCTTGGCCCTAGCGGGCCATTACAATGAGCAGTTCTTC
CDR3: CASSLALAGHYNEQFF

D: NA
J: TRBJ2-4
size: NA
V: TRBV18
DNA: TGTGCCAGCTCACCAGCCAGGGAGGTAGTCTCGGGCATTCAGTACTTC
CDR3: CASSPAREVVSGIQYF

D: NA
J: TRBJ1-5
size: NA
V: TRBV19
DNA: TGTGCCAGTAGTCCAGGTGTCGGCAATCAGCCCCAGCATTTT
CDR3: CASSPGVGNQPQHF

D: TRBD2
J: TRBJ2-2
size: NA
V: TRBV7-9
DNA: TGTGCCAGCAGCTTCGGGGGGACTAGTTGGACCGGGGAGCTGTTTTTT
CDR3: CASSFGGTSWTGELFF

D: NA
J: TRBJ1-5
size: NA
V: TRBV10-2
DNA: TGCGCCAGCAGTGTATGGGGGGAAAGCAATCAGCCCCAGCATTTT
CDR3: CASSVWGESNQPQHF

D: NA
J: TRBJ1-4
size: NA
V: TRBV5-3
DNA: TGTGCCAGAAGCTGCTGGACAGTCCCAGGGGTCGAAGGCTACGAAAAACTGTTTTTT
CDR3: CARSCWTVPGVEGYEKLFF

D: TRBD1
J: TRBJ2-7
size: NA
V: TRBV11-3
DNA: TGTGCCAGCAGGTTCGACAGGGGGCAAGACGAGCAGTACTTC
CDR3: CASRFDRGQDEQYF

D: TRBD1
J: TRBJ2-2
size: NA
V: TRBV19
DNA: TGTGCCTCCCAGGGGGCCAGGGGGCTAGCCGGGGAGCTGTTTTTT
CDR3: CASQGARGLAGELFF

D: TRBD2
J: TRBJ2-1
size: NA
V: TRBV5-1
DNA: TGCGCCAGCAGCGGCCTTACTAGCGGGAGAATAGATGAGCAGTTCTTC
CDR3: CASSGLTSGRIDEQFF

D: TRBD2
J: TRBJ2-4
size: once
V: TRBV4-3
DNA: TGCGCCAGCAGCCAAGTCTTGCTAGCGGGCAAAAACATTCAGTACTTC
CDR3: CASSQVLLAGKNIQYF

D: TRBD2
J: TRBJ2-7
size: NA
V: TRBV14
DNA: TGTGCCAGCAGCCAAGTGACTAGCGTCTCCTACGAGCAGTACTTC
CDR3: CASSQVTSVSYEQYF

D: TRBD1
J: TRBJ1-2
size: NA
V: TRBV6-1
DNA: TGTGCCAGCAGTGAAGCCAGGGGACAGGCGACTAACTATGGCTACACCTTC
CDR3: CASSEARGQATNYGYTF

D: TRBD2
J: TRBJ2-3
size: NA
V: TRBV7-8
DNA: TGTGCCAGCAGCCAACAGACTAGCGGGAGCCCAGATACGCAGTATTTT
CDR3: CASSQQTSGSPDTQYF

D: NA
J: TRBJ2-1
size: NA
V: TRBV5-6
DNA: TGTGCCAGCAGCTTATTCCCGCGCGAAAGTGAGCAGTTCTTC
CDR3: CASSLFPRESEQFF

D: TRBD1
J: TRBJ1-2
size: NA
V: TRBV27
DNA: TGTGCCAGCAGTTGGGGACAGGGAGCTAACTATGGCTACACCTTC
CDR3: CASSWGQGANYGYTF

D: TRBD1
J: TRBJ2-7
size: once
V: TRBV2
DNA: TGTGCCAGGGAACAGGGGGCCGGCGAGCAGTACTTC
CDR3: CAREQGAGEQYF

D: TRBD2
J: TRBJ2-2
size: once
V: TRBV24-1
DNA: TGTGCCACCAGTGATTTGCAGGGTCTAAGCGGGAGGGATCAGGGCACCGGGGAGCTGTTTTTT
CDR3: CATSDLQGLSGRDQGTGELFF

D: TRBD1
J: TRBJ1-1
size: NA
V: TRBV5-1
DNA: TGCGCCAGCAGCTCGGGCCCCACAGGGGTGAACACTGAAGCTTTCTTT
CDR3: CASSSGPTGVNTEAFF

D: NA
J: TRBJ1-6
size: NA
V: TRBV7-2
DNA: TGTGCCAGCAGCTTTTTTGGGAGGGCCTTACCCCGTTGGTTT
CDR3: CASSFFGRALPRWF

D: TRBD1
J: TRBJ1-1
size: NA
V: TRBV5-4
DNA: TGTGCCAGCAACACATGGACAGGCCCGAACACTGAAGCTTTCTTT
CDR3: CASNTWTGPNTEAFF

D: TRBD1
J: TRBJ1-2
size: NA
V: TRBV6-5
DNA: TGTGCCACCCAGACAGGGGGCGGCGGCTACACCTTC
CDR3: CATQTGGGGYTF

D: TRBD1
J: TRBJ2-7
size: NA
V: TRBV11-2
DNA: TGTGCCAGCAGCCAAGTACGGGACAGGGGCGCCTACGAGCAGTACTTC
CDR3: CASSQVRDRGAYEQYF

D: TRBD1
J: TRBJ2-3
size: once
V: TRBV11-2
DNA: TGTGCCAGCAGCTTAGATATTTCATGGACAGGGGGCCCGGCAGATACGCAGTATTTT
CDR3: CASSLDISWTGGPADTQYF

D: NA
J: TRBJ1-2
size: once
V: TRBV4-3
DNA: TGCGCCAGCAGCCAAGATCTAGCAGCTAACTATGGCTACACCTTC
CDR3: CASSQDLAANYGYTF

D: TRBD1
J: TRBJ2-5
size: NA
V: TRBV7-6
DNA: TGTGCCAGCAGCCTCCAGGGACAGGGGTTTAGAACCCAGTACTTC
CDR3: CASSLQGQGFRTQYF

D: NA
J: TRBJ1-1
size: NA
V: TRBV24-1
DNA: TGTGCCACCAGTGACGCGACGGCGGGCAACACTGAAGCTTTCTTT
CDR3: CATSDATAGNTEAFF

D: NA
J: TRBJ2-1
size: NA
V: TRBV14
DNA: TGTGCCAGCAGCCAAGATGGGGGCAGTAGAAACAATGAGCAGTTCTTC
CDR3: CASSQDGGSRNNEQFF

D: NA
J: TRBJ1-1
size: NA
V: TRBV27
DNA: TGTGCCAGCAGTTTTGGGGCCCAGACTGACGAAGCTTTCTTT
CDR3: CASSFGAQTDEAFF

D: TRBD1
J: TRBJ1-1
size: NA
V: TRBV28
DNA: TGTGCCAGCAGTTTATGGGACAGGGTGATCACTGAAGCTTTCTTT
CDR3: CASSLWDRVITEAFF

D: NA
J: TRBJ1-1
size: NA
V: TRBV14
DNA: TGTGCCACTACGGACAGCAGAGACACTGAAGCTTTCTTT
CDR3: CATTDSRDTEAFF

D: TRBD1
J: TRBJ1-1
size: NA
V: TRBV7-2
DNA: TGTGCCAGCAGTATGCAGGGGGCAACTGAAGCTTTCTTT
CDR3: CASSMQGATEAFF

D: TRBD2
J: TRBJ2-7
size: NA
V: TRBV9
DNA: TGTGCCAGCAGCGTAGGGGGGGGAACCTACGAGCAGTACTTC
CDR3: CASSVGGGTYEQYF

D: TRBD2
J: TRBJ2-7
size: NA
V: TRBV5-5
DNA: TGTGCCAGCAGCTTCACTAGCGGGACCTACGAGCAGTACTTC
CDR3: CASSFTSGTYEQYF

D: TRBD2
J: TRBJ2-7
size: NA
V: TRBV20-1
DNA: TGCAGTGCTAGTTCACTAGCGGGATGGTCCTACGAGCAGTACTTC
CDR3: CSASSLAGWSYEQYF

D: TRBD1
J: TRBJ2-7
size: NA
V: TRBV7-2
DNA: TGTGCCAGCAGCCTACAGGGGGCGGGTGAGCAGTACTTC
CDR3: CASSLQGAGEQYF

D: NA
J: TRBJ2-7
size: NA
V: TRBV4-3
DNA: TGCGCCAGCAGCCAGTTTTATAGCGGTTACGAGCAGTACTTC
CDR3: CASSQFYSGYEQYF

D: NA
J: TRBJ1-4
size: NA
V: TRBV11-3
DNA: TGTGCCAGCAGCCCCATCGGAGTGGGTAATGAAAAACTGTTTTTT
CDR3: CASSPIGVGNEKLFF

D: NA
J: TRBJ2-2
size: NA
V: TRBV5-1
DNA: TGCGCCAGCAGCTGGACCGGGACGAACACCGGGGAGCTGTTTTTT
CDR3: CASSWTGTNTGELFF

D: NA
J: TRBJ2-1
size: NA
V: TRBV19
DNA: TGTGCCAGTAGTAGAGCGGGCAGCTCTTACAATGAGCAGTTCTTC
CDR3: CASSRAGSSYNEQFF

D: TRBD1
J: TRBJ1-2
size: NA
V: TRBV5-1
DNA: TGCGCCAGCAGCCCGGGACAGATTCGATATGGCTACACCTTC
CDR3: CASSPGQIRYGYTF

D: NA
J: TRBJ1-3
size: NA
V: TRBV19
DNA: TGTGCCAGTAGAATGTTGGCTGTCGGGGGTAACTCTGGAAACACCATATATTTT
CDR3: CASRMLAVGGNSGNTIYF

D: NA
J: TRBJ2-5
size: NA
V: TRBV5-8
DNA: TGTGCCAGCAGCGTGGGCCGTCGTTCGGGGATTAGGGAGACCCAGTACTTC
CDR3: CASSVGRRSGIRETQYF

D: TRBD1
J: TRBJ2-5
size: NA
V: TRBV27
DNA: TGTGCCAGCAGTTTAAGGGCCCGGGACAGGGTAGAGACCCAGTACTTC
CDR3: CASSLRARDRVETQYF

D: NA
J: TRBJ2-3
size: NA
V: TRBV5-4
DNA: TGTGCCAGCAGCTACGAGACATACAGCACAGATACGCAGTATTTT
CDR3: CASSYETYSTDTQYF

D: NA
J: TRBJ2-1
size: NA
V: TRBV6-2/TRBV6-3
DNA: TGTGCCAGCAGCCCCTCTCTAGACTTGATGGAGCAGTTCTTC
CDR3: CASSPSLDLMEQFF

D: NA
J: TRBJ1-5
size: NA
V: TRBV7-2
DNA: TGTGCCAGCAGCTCCCGTGAATACACAGGGAATCAGCCCCAGCATTTT
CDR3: CASSSREYTGNQPQHF

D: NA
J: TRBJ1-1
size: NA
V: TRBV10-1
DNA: TGCGCCAGCAAGTCGACAGTTTTGGGTGAAGCTTTCTTT
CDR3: CASKSTVLGEAFF

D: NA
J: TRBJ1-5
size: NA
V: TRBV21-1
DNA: TGTGCCAGCAGCAACGTCCACAGGGCCAGGAATCAGCCCCAGCATTTT
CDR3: CASSNVHRARNQPQHF

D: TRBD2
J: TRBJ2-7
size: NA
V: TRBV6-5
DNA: TGTGCCAGCAGTAGCGGGAATCCCTACGAGCAGTACTTC
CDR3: CASSSGNPYEQYF

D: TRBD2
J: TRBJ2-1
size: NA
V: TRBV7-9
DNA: TGTGCCAGCAGCTCCCGGACTAGCGGATCCCTTAACAATGAGCAGTTCTTC
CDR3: CASSSRTSGSLNNEQFF

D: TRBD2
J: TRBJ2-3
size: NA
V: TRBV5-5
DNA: TGTGCCAGCAGCCCGACTAGCCCGAGCACAGATACGCAGTATTTT
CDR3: CASSPTSPSTDTQYF

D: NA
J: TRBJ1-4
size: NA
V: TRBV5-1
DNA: TGCGCCAGCAGCTTGTTTTCCGGGTGGGATGAAAAACTGTTTTTT
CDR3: CASSLFSGWDEKLFF

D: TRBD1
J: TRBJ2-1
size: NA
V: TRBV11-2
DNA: TGTGCCAGCAGCCGTACAGGGGTTTCCTACAATGAGCAGTTCTTC
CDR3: CASSRTGVSYNEQFF

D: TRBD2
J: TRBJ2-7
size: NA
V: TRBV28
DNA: TGTGCCAGCAGGGGTACTAGCGTTTCCCCCCACGAGCAGTACTTC
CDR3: CASRGTSVSPHEQYF

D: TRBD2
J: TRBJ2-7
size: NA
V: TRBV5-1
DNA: TGCGCCAGCAGCCCTATAGCGGGAGGCCACTCCTACGAGCAGTACTTC
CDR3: CASSPIAGGHSYEQYF

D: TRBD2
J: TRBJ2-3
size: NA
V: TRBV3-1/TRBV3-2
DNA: TGTGCCAGCAGCCTGACTAGCAGCACAGATACGCAGTATTTT
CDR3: CASSLTSSTDTQYF

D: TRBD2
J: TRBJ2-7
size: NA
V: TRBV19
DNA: TGTGCCAGTAGGTCGACTAGCGGGGATCTCTACGAGCAGTACTTC
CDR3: CASRSTSGDLYEQYF

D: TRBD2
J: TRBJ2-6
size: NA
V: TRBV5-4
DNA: TGTGCCAGCAGCTCCCAAGACCTAGCGGACTCTGGGGCCAACGTCCTGACTTTC
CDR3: CASSSQDLADSGANVLTF